This T cell receptor (beta chain) is drawn from a study of blood T cells in healthy people across ages. Alongside a J-beta primer mix, a sample-barcoded 5' primer served in a second PCR lasting roughly 6 to 11 cycles. TCRdb passed the 5' RACE reads through MiXCR, listing each CDR3 protein once. Of some 1.6 million distinct CDR3 sequences listed, roughly a third are singletons. A note on this clonotype: What it binds is not known. Compared with germline, one end of the junction differs, possibly owing to a read error.

CDR3 size: 14 residues. CDR1 and CDR2 (germline): MDHEN, SYDVKM. Points from the study as a whole: Naive T cell percentage strongly correlated with TCR beta diversity. Versus aged donors, long-lived donors had higher diversity and more naive CD4+ cells. In older individuals, TCR beta diversity per million T cells was lower, falling roughly linearly with age. Unknown CMV status may confound age-related changes in expanded clones.

This TCR came from a woman aged 25 to 39 in good health. The specimen was blood. J is TRBJ2-1 and V is TRBV28; possibly TRBD1 or TRBD2 for D (5 bases each). The assigned J gene may be wrong: the sequence end matches TRBJ2-7 better. The CDR3: CASNGGERLYEQYF. The DNA of the CDR3 is TGTGCCAGCAATGGGGGAGAGAGGCTCTACGAACAGTACTTC.